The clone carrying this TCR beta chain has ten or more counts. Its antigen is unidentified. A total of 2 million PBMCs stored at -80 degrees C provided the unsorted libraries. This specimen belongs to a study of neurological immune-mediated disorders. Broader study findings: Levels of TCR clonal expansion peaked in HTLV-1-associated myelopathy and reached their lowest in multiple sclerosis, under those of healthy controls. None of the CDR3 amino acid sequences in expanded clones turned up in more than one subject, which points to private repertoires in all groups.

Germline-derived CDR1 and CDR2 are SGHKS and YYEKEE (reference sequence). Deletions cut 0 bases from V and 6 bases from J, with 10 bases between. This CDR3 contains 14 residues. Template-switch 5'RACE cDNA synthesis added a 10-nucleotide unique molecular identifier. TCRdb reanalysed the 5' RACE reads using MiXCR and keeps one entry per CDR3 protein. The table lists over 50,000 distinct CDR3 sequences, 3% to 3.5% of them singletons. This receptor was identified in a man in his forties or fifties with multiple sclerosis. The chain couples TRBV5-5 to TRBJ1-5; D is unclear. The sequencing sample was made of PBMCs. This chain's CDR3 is CASSLAPGSQPQHF. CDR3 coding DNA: TGTGCCAGCAGCTTGGCGCCGGGAAGTCAGCCCCAGCATTTT.